This entry lists 28 T cell receptor beta chains sequenced from one sample in a study of shared clonotypes between healthy human individuals. Only in-frame clones appear in the TCRdb table, and some are missing; sequencing was by immunoSEQ multiplex PCR. The sample has over 850,000 clones, about 80% seen once. Sequenced material: memory CD4+ T cells from PBMCs. As to subset: CD45RA-negative fraction. Receptor source: a man younger than 30 in good health. Some clones in this sample may be carry-over from other donors' samples.

On this clone: The sample carries other DNA sequences with the same CDR3. The chain links TRBV9 to TRBJ2-3; the match to TRBD2 covers 8 bases. The CDR3 covers 14 residues. Germline V gene data show CDR1 as SGDLS and CDR2 as YYNGEE. V gave up 3 bases and J gave up 2 bases; unmatched junction bases: 2. The CDR3 DNA reads as TGTGCCAGCAGCGGCGGACTAGCCACAGATACGCAGTATTTT. It codes for CASSGGLATDTQYF.

This clone showed up just a few times. The chain links TRBV2 to TRBJ2-7, with 7 bases lining up with TRBD1. This CDR3 spans 12 amino acids. In germline, CDR1 is SNHLY, CDR2 FYNNEI. The V and J ends lost 7 bases and 3 bases, in that order; junction bases with no gene match: 3. DNA of the CDR3: TGTGCCAGCAACCAGGGGGTCTACGAGCAGTACTTC. Translating gives CASNQGVYEQYF. Using reference TRBV2 and TRBJ2-7 for the parts outside the CDR3, the full variable domain is EPEVTQTPSHQVTQMGQEVILRCVPISNHLYFYWYRQILGQKVEFLVSFYNNEISEKSEIFDDQFSVERPDGSNFTLKIRSTKLEDSAMYFCASNQGVYEQYFGPGTRLTVT.

Note on this clone: At one boundary the junction diverges from the germline segment, which might be a read error. This chain joins TRBV19 and TRBJ1-2, with D tentatively TRBD1 (5 bases). The CDR3 runs 13 residues. CDR1 and CDR2 (germline): LNHDA, SQIVND (reference sequence). The CDR3 region has the DNA TGTGCCAGTAGTCTAGACAGTACCTATGGCTACACCTTC. Its translation is CASSLDSTYGYTF.

The chain couples TRBV6-6 to TRBJ1-4, with D possibly TRBD1 on 5 matching bases. CDR3 size: 12 residues. The germline V gene encodes CDR1 MNHNY and CDR2 SVGAGI (reference sequence). V was clipped by 2 bases and J by 12 bases, with 10 bases between them. The CDR3 loop reads CASSYRRDELFF. The CDR3 nucleotides read TGTGCCAGCAGTTACCGCAGGGATGAACTGTTTTTT.

This chain links TRBV10-3 with TRBJ1-2; a possible D gene is TRBD1 (5 bases). V was cut by 2 bases and J by 3 bases, with 19 bases left in between. CDR1 and CDR2 (germline): ENHRY, SYGVKD. CDR3 size: 17 residues. CDR3 in amino acids: CAISEMAGRVKDYGYTF. In nucleotides, the CDR3 is TGTGCCATCAGTGAGATGGCAGGGAGGGTTAAGGACTATGGCTACACCTTC.

This chain links TRBV5-1 with TRBJ1-5, with no clear D. V was cut by 3 bases and J by 0 bases, with 22 bases left in between. The CDR3 extends over 19 amino acids. Germline values: CDR1 SGHRS, CDR2 YFSETQ. The CDR3 DNA sequence: TGCGCCAGCAGCTCTCCCCAGGCCCGACCCGAACATAGCAATCAGCCCCAGCATTTT. This translates into CASSSPQARPEHSNQPQHF.

As for this clone: The sample has other DNA sequences that encode this CDR3 too. V usage is TRBV5-1 and J usage is TRBJ2-7, with D hard to call. This CDR3 spans 14 amino acids. Germline loops: CDR1 SGHRS, CDR2 YFSETQ. V lost 0 bases and J lost 0, with 7 bases in between. The CDR3 nucleotides read TGCGCCAGCAGCTTGGTTGGTGACTCCTACGAGCAGTACTTC. Amino acids: CASSLVGDSYEQYF.

This chain links TRBV7-2 with TRBJ2-1; D is unresolved. V gave up 5 bases and J gave up 4 bases, with 18 bases separating them. The germline V gene encodes CDR1 SGHTA and CDR2 FQGNSA. The CDR3 has 16 amino acids. The CDR3 DNA sequence: TGTGCCAGCAGCGACCGAGACGGCGCTCTGTACAATGAGCAGTTCTTC. The encoded protein is CASSDRDGALYNEQFF.

The chain employs TRBV29-1 and TRBJ2-1; TRBD2 matches at 7 bases. The CDR3 extends over 13 amino acids. The germline gives CDR1 SQVTM, CDR2 ANQGSEA. Trimming took 4 bases from V and 1 from J; bases not matched to a gene: 1. The CDR3 reads CSVASGSYNEQFF. The CDR3 DNA is TGCAGCGTTGCTAGCGGTTCCTACAATGAGCAGTTCTTC.

This chain links TRBV25-1 with TRBJ2-1; D remains unclear. CDR3 length: 11 amino acids. Germline CDR1 is MGHDK and CDR2 is SYGVNS. V lost 3 bases and J lost 6, with 3 bases in between. The CDR3, as DNA: TGTGCCAGCAGTGAGATCAATGAGCAGTTCTTC. Its protein product is CASSEINEQFF.

V usage is TRBV5-1 and J usage is TRBJ2-7; D could derive from TRBD1 or TRBD2 (5 bases each). The V end was cut by 4 bases, the J end by 4 bases, with 18 bases between. This CDR3 contains 15 residues. Germline CDR1 and CDR2: SGHRS and YFSETQ. This chain's CDR3 is CASSTGAPKTYEQYF. CDR3 coding DNA: TGCGCCAGCAGCACCGGGGCCCCCAAGACATACGAGCAGTACTTC. The variable domain in full, with the rest retrieved from reference TRBV5-1 and TRBJ2-7, is KAGVTQTPRYLIKTRGQQVTLSCSPISGHRSVSWYQQTPGQGLQFLFEYFSETQRNKGNFPGRFSGRQFSNSRSEMNVSTLELGDSALYLCASSTGAPKTYEQYFGPGTRLTVT.

In DNA, the CDR3 is TGCGCCAGCAGTCGGAGACAGTGTGGCTACACCTTC. It translates to CASSRRQCGYTF. The chain carries TRBV10-1 and TRBJ1-2; possible D gene TRBD1, 5 bases. Germline loops: CDR1 WNHNN, CDR2 SYGVQD (reference sequence). Trimming cost V 5 bases and J 7 bases, with 11 bases left between them. The CDR3 contains 12 residues.

This sequence joins TRBV28 and TRBJ2-7; 12 nucleotides align to TRBD2. CDR1 and CDR2 from the germline V gene are MDHEN and SYDVKM. V lost 5 bases and J lost 5; bases outside the gene matches: 7. This CDR3 contains 15 residues. The CDR3 DNA sequence: TGTGCCAGCAGTCAGGGACTAGCGGGCCTCCACGAGCAGTACTTC. It yields the protein CASSQGLAGLHEQYF.

The J gene is TRBJ1-1, the V gene TRBV14; D may be TRBD1 (6 bases). CDR1 and CDR2 from the germline V gene are SGHDN and FVKESK. The V gene lost 4 bases and the J gene lost 5 bases, with 11 bases spanning the gap. CDR3 length equals 13 residues. Written as DNA, the CDR3 is TGTGCCAGCAGCCGGGGGGCTGAAACTGAAGCTTTCTTT. Its protein product is CASSRGAETEAFF.

Of note for this clone: The DNA is omitted, as the CDR3 cannot be located on it reliably, and the CDR3 follows TCRdb's listing. The chain combines TRBV4-1 with TRBJ1-1. Germline loops: CDR1 MGHRA, CDR2 YSYEKL. Ends included, the CDR3 has 12 residues. This CDR3 reads CASSQIFGPAFF.

This clone was seen just once. The rearrangement uses TRBV5-1 and TRBJ1-2, with 12 bases matching TRBD1. Germline-derived CDR1 and CDR2 are SGHRS and YFSETQ. This CDR3 region has 20 residues. V lost 1 base, J lost 6 bases, and 19 bases stayed unmatched. CDR3: CASSLTLGTGTGGDGDGYTF. In nucleotides, the CDR3 is TGCGCCAGCAGCTTGACTCTAGGAACCGGGACAGGGGGCGATGGTGATGGCTACACCTTC. The full variable domain, rest sourced from reference TRBV5-1 and TRBJ1-2, is KAGVTQTPRYLIKTRGQQVTLSCSPISGHRSVSWYQQTPGQGLQFLFEYFSETQRNKGNFPGRFSGRQFSNSRSEMNVSTLELGDSALYLCASSLTLGTGTGGDGDGYTFGSGTRLTVV.

The CDR3 DNA follows: TGCGCCAGCAGCCCCCTGATCGGGGCCCTCAACACAGATACGCAGTATTTT. Translation gives CASSPLIGALNTDTQYF. V is TRBV4-1 and J is TRBJ2-3; D is possibly TRBD1 or TRBD2 (5 bases each). Germline V gives CDR1 MGHRA, CDR2 YSYEKL. CDR3 size: 17 residues. V shed 4 bases and J shed 2 bases, with 19 bases lying between them.

The chain recombines TRBV7-2 with TRBJ1-1; D not resolved. The germline CDR1 and CDR2 sequences are SGHTA and FQGNSA. The length of the CDR3 is 13 residues. Trimming removed 6 bases at V and 3 bases at J, with 11 bases between. The CDR3 sequence is CASSLRVDTEAFF. For the CDR3, the DNA is TGTGCCAGCAGTCTAAGGGTGGACACTGAAGCTTTCTTT.

The chain employs TRBV25-1 and TRBJ2-1; TRBD1 matches 11 bases. CDR1 is MGHDK and CDR2 is SYGVNS in the germline V gene. J was trimmed by 3 bases and V by 5 bases; bases with no gene match: 3. This CDR3 has 15 amino acids. CDR3 protein: CASSRTGGSYNEQFF. The CDR3 region has the DNA TGTGCCAGCAGTAGGACAGGGGGCAGCTACAATGAGCAGTTCTTC. Using reference TRBV25-1 and TRBJ2-1 for the parts outside the CDR3, the full variable domain is EADIYQTPRYLVIGTGKKITLECSQTMGHDKMYWYQQDPGMELHLIHYSYGVNSTEKGDLSSESTVSRIRTEHFPLTLESARPSHTSQYLCASSRTGGSYNEQFFGPGTRLTVL.

This clone was counted at least ten times. The rearrangement uses TRBV2 and TRBJ1-4, with unresolved D. Germline V lookup: CDR1 SNHLY, CDR2 FYNNEI. V lost 6 bases to trimming and J lost 8 bases, with 16 bases between them. The CDR3 contains 14 residues. The CDR3 spells CASSQTRTEEKLFF. CDR3 nucleotides: TGTGCCAGCAGCCAAACCCGGACGGAGGAAAAACTGTTTTTT.

The chain links TRBV2 to TRBJ2-5; D may be TRBD1 (6 bases). V dropped 1 base and J dropped 5 bases, with 11 bases sitting between them. This CDR3 spans 14 amino acids. CDR1 is SNHLY and CDR2 is FYNNEI in the germline V gene. The CDR3 DNA is TGTGCCAGCAGTGAAGAACAGGGTGGGGAGACCCAGTACTTC. It encodes CASSEEQGGETQYF.

The chain couples TRBV6-1 to TRBJ2-7; TRBD1 might be the D (6 bases). In germline, CDR1 is MNHNS, CDR2 SASEGT. V lost 6 bases and J lost 5, with 14 bases in between. This CDR3 is built from 13 residues. The CDR3 coding sequence is TGTGCCAGCAGCGGACTCAGGGGCCACGAGCAGTACTTC. Protein product: CASSGLRGHEQYF.

The chain couples TRBV30 to TRBJ1-1; 8 positions match TRBD1. This CDR3 spans 14 amino acids. Per the germline V gene, CDR1 is GTSNPN and CDR2 is SVGIG (reference sequence). V lost 2 bases, J lost 4 bases, and 6 bases stayed unmatched. This chain's CDR3 is CAWSPQGASTEAFF. The CDR3 DNA is TGTGCCTGGAGTCCGCAGGGGGCAAGCACTGAAGCTTTCTTT.

The chain carries TRBV4-1 and TRBJ2-7; 10 nucleotides align to TRBD1. V dropped 4 bases and J dropped 6; count of bases not matched to a gene: 3. The CDR3 runs to 13 residues. Germline values: CDR1 MGHRA, CDR2 YSYEKL. The CDR3, as DNA: TGCGCCAGCAGCCCCGGGACAGGGGCCGAGCAGTACTTC. It translates to CASSPGTGAEQYF.

Notes on this clone: In the same sample, other DNA sequences code for this CDR3. V gene TRBV28 combines with J gene TRBJ1-5; D remains unclear. CDR1 and CDR2 (germline): MDHEN, SYDVKM. The CDR3 runs to 12 residues. Trimming shortened V by 5 bases and J by 6 bases, and 8 bases separated the two germline ends. The CDR3: CASSLRVQPQHF. The CDR3 DNA reads TGTGCCAGCAGTCTCCGTGTTCAGCCCCAGCATTTT. Supplemented by reference TRBV28 and TRBJ1-5, the full variable domain reads DVKVTQSSRYLVKRTGEKVFLECVQDMDHENMFWYRQDPGLGLRLIYFSYDVKMKEKGDIPEGYSVSREKKERFSLILESASTNQTSMYLCASSLRVQPQHFGDGTRLSIL.

The chain links TRBV10-3 to TRBJ2-1; no firm D call. The germline V gene encodes CDR1 ENHRY and CDR2 SYGVKD. This CDR3 contains 12 residues. CDR3 in amino acids: CPPGSPFDEQFF. CDR3 in DNA: TGTCCCCCAGGAAGTCCATTCGATGAGCAGTTCTTC.

Remarks on this clone: Other DNA sequences within the sample encode an identical CDR3. The chain recombines TRBV5-6 with TRBJ2-7; D is possibly TRBD1 (6 bases). The germline V gene encodes CDR1 SGHDT and CDR2 YYEEEE. The CDR3 consists of 13 residues. V lost 1 base and J 7 bases, leaving 12 bases between the germline ends. CDR3 amino acids: CASSLTRGGEQYF. The CDR3 bases are TGTGCCAGCAGCTTGACCAGGGGTGGTGAGCAGTACTTC.

The rearrangement joins TRBV7-9 to TRBJ2-5; perhaps TRBD1 as D (6 bases). This CDR3 spans 16 amino acids. V was trimmed by 2 bases and J by 4 bases, leaving 17 bases between them. Germline CDR1 SEHNR, CDR2 FQNEAQ (reference sequence). CDR3 amino acids: CASSLSYGQMAETQYF. As DNA, the CDR3 is TGTGCCAGCAGCTTATCGTATGGACAGATGGCAGAGACCCAGTACTTC.